This TCR beta chain was observed in a study of control samples from healthy donors and cancer patients (dated by TCRdb to between 2020 and 2021). Regarding this clone: The target of this receptor is not known. The input lacks base qualities; no much larger clone sits a single base away.

Libraries came from the immunoSEQ multiplex PCR assay. TCRdb's version of the immuneACCESS table is confined to in-frame rearrangements and falls short of the full clone set. An unresolved V gene accounts for under half of the shortfall where checked; the remainder is of unknown origin. This sample lists around 90,000 clones; about 85% were detected once. The ten biggest clones cover more than 2% of the sample. The sequenced material came from blood. This TCR was recovered from a woman aged 40 to 49 in good health.

The CDR3 protein sequence reads: CASSDNPGVSSYNEQFF. The DNA is TGTGCCAGCAGTGACAATCCCGGGGTAAGCTCCTACAATGAGCAGTTCTTC. Recombination connected TRBV6-1 to TRBJ2-1, and TRBD2 may be the D gene, going by 5 matching bases. V loses 3 bases, J loses 0 bases, and the germline ends lie 15 bases apart. The cysteine opens and the phenylalanine closes a CDR3 of 17 amino acids. The entry retains the CDR3 DNA only, 51 bases that are in frame from base 1. Based on the germline V gene, the CDR1 and CDR2 sequences are MNHNS and SASEGT.